The count of the clone carrying this TCR beta chain is one. Its cognate antigen is unknown. This specimen belongs to a study of T cell responses to AZD1222 COVID-19 vaccine. Across the study: Second doses that came at about 4 or about 12 weeks were put together. General study points: Repertoire samples came only from after the peak T cell response. White British ancestry dominated among donors, who included more females, and clonal diversity was possibly underestimated. CD4 TCRs associated with vaccination spanned spike, dominating at 160-218 and 743-854.

Sequencing used immunoSEQ multiplex PCR; TCRdb keeps in-frame clones, though not all of them. The table records around 150,000 clones, nearly 95% of them present only once. CDR3 size: 14 residues. The germline V gene encodes CDR1 SGHTA and CDR2 FQGNSA. Unmatched junction bases numbered 4, after V lost 1 base and J lost 5 bases. This clonotype was sampled from an adult in good health. This sequence joins TRBV7-2 and TRBJ1-2, with 7 bases aligning to TRBD1. Here the sequenced sample was peripheral blood, taken on day 0 of AZD1222 vaccination. The CDR3 nucleotides are TGTGCCAGCAGCTTAGAGGGACAGACTTATGGCTACACCTTC. Its translation is CASSLEGQTYGYTF. Drawing the rest from reference TRBV7-2 and TRBJ1-2, the complete variable domain is GAGVSQSPSNKVTEKGKDVELRCDPISGHTALYWYRQSLGQGLEFLIYFQGNSAPDKSGLPSDRFSAERTGGSVSTLTIQRTQQEDSAVYLCASSLEGQTYGYTFGSGTRLTVV.